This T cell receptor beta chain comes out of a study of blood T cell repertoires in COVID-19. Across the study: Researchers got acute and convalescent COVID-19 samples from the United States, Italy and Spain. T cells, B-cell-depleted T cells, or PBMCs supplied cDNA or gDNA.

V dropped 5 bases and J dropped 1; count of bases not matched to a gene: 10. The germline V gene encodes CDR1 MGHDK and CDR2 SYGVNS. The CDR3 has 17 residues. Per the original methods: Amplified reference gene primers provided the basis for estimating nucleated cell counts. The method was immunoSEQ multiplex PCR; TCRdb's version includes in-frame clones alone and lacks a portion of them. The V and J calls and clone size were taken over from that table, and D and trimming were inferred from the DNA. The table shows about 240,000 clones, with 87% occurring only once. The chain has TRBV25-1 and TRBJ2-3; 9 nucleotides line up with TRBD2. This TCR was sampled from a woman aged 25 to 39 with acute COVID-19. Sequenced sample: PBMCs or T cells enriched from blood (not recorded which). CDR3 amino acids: CASSSIAIAGGTDTQYF. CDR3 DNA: TGTGCCAGCAGTAGTATTGCGATAGCGGGGGGCACAGATACGCAGTATTTT.